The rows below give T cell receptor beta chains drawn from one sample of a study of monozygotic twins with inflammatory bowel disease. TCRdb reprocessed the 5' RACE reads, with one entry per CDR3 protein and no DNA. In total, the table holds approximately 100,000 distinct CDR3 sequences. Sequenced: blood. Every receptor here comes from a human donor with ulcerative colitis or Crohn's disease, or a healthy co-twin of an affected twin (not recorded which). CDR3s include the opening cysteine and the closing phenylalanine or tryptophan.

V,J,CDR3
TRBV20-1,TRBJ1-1,CSAVHRVGSTEAFF
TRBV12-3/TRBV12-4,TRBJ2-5,CASSLRAAQETQYF
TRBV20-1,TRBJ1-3,CSARDLRSSGNTIYF
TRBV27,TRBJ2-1,CASSFETASYNEQFF
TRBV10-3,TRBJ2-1,CASQDRAAYNEQFF
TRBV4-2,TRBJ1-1,CASSLNTEDTEAFF
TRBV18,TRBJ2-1,CASSAGDEQFF
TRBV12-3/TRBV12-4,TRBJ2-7,CASSLRGTYAYEQYF
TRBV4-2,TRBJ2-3,CASSQVGIMGRTDTQYF
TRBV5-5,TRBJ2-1,CASGTSGLNEQFF
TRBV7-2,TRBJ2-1,CASSLVGFSYNEQFF